Listed here are 3 T cell receptor beta chains from one sample, sequenced in a study of blood T cells in healthy people across ages. The use of a sample-barcoded 5' primer and a J-beta primer mix characterized a second PCR of roughly 6 to 11 cycles. From the 5' RACE reads, TCRdb called clonotypes with MiXCR, one entry per CDR3 protein. Seen here are about 800,000 distinct CDR3 sequences, 58% observed once, and the top ten hold roughly 22%. Sequenced sample: blood. The receptors derive from a man aged 25-40 years in good health.

V is TRBV30 and J is TRBJ1-4; D gene ambiguous. The CDR3 consists of 13 residues. CDR1 is GTSNPN and CDR2 is SVGIG in the germline V gene (reference sequence). V was cut by 4 bases and J by 0 bases, with 6 bases left in between. The CDR3 sequence is CAWNRATNEKLFF. The CDR3 coding sequence is TGTGCCTGGAATCGTGCAACTAATGAAAAACTGTTTTTT.

The V gene is TRBV7-9, the J gene TRBJ2-7; 10 nucleotides line up with TRBD1. V lost 2 bases, J lost 1 base, and 2 bases stayed unmatched. The CDR3 totals 15 residues. Per germline, CDR1 SEHNR and CDR2 FQNEAQ (reference sequence). In nucleotides, the CDR3 is TGTGCCAGCAGCTTACAGGGACAGGGGTCCTACGAGCAGTACTTC. This translates into CASSLQGQGSYEQYF.

This clonotype was observed a few times. This chain uses TRBV5-3 with TRBJ1-2; D not certain. TRBV5-3 is reported as an ORF; its role is uncertain. CDR3 length: 18 residues. V gave up 4 bases and J gave up 4 bases, with 26 bases separating them. CDR3 DNA sequence: TGTGCCAGAAGCACGAGACCCGGTGTGAGACCGACATCCTATGGCTACACCTTC. This sequence encodes CARSTRPGVRPTSYGYTF.